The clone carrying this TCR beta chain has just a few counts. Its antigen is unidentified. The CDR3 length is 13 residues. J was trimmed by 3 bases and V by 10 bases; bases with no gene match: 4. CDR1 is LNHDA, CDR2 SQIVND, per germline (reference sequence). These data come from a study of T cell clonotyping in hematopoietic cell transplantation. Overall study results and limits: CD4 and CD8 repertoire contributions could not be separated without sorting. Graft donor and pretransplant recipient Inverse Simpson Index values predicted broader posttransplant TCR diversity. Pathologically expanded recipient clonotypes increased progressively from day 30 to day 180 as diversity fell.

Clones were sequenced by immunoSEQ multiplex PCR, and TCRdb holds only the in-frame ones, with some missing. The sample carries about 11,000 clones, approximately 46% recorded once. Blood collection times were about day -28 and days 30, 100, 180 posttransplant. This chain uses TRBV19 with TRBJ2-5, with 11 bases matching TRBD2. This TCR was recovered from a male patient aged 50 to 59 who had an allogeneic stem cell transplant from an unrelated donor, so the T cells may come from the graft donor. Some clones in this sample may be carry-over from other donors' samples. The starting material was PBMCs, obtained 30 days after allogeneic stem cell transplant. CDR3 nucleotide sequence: TGTGCCACTAATAGCGGGGGGGAAGAGACCCAGTACTTC. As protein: CATNSGGEETQYF.